The next 24 T cell receptor beta chains were all read from a single sample in a study of T-cell memory formation after mild COVID-19. From the 5' RACE reads, TCRdb called clonotypes with MiXCR, one entry per CDR3 protein. The data hold 350,000 to 400,000 distinct CDR3 sequences, with 13% to 15% observed a single time. The sequenced sample was PBMCs or a T cell subset sorted from them (not recorded which). Receptors were obtained from a man younger than 30 who had mild COVID-19 (a few samples of this study predate the infection). Cell type and time point are not known.

This clonotype was detected a few times. The chain links TRBV30 to TRBJ2-2; D ambiguous. The CDR3 runs to 14 residues. CDR1 and CDR2 from the germline V gene are GTSNPN and SVGIG (reference sequence). V lost 5 bases and J 5 bases, leaving 15 bases between the germline ends. This CDR3 is CAWALGFGTGELFF. Written as DNA, the CDR3 is TGTGCCTGGGCCCTCGGGTTCGGGACCGGGGAGCTGTTTTTT. The variable domain in full, completed from reference TRBV30 and TRBJ2-2, reads SQTIHQWPATLVQPVGSPLSLECTVEGTSNPNLYWYRQAAGRGLQLLFYSVGIGQISSEVPQNLSASRPQDRQFILSSKKLLLSDSGFYLCAWALGFGTGELFFGEGSRLTVL.

The sample holds many counts of this clonotype. This chain joins TRBV5-6 and TRBJ2-1; D call uncertain. This CDR3 has 16 amino acids. The V and J ends lost 0 bases and 4 bases respectively, with 14 bases between them. Germline V lookup: CDR1 SGHDT, CDR2 YYEEEE. The DNA for the CDR3 is TGTGCCAGCAGCTTGGGGTTGGGGTCGACTTACAATGAGCAGTTCTTC. Its translation: CASSLGLGSTYNEQFF.

This clonotype was picked up a small number of times. No DNA is shown, since the ends of the CDR3 on it are uncertain; the CDR3 is the one TCRdb lists. The V call is TRBV3-1, the J call TRBJ1-4. With termini counted, the CDR3 has 15 amino acids. Looked up from germline, CDR1 is LGHDT and CDR2 is YNNKEL (reference sequence). CDR3 loop: CASSQRELLMKNCFF.

J is TRBJ2-1 and V is TRBV13, with D maybe TRBD1 (5 bases). Germline loops: CDR1 PRHDT, CDR2 FYEKMQ (reference sequence). CDR3 length: 15 amino acids. V shed 1 base and J shed 1 base, with 8 bases lying between them. The CDR3 sequence is CASSLEYRSYNEQFF. CDR3 bases: TGTGCCAGCAGCTTAGAGTACAGGTCCTACAATGAGCAGTTCTTC.

This clonotype was observed a handful of times. The V call is TRBV7-9, the J call TRBJ1-2; TRBD1 agrees at 7 bases. With 1 base clipped from V and 3 bases from J, the junction kept 11 bases outside the gene matches. The CDR3 is 17 residues long. CDR1 is SEHNR and CDR2 is FQNEAQ in the germline V gene (reference sequence). CDR3 sequence: CASSLGRRAGGDYGYTF. The CDR3 DNA reads TGTGCCAGCAGCTTAGGTCGGCGGGCAGGGGGTGACTATGGCTACACCTTC. Filled out from reference TRBV7-9 and TRBJ1-2, the complete variable domain reads DTGVSQNPRHKITKRGQNVTFRCDPISEHNRLYWYRQTLGQGPEFLTYFQNEAQLEKSRLLSDRFSAERPKGSFSTLEIQRTEQGDSAMYLCASSLGRRAGGDYGYTFGSGTRLTVV.

This chain connects TRBV6-5 to TRBJ1-3, with D possibly TRBD1 on 6 matching bases. The V end lost 6 bases, the J end lost 3 bases, and 18 bases lay between the germline ends. Germline V gene data show CDR1 as MNHEY and CDR2 as SVGAGI. The CDR3 contains 16 residues. The DNA of the CDR3 is TGTGCCAGCAGACCCCTCCTCCGGACAGATGGAAACACCATATATTTT. It is translated as CASRPLLRTDGNTIYF.

This clonotype was detected a few times. The J gene is TRBJ2-1, the V gene TRBV7-2, with 7 bases matching TRBD2. The trim removed 0 bases at V and 6 bases at J, leaving 11 bases unmatched. Germline V gives CDR1 SGHTA, CDR2 FQGNSA. CDR3 size: 17 residues. The CDR3 protein is CASSLASGGGGSNEQFF. The CDR3 coding sequence is TGTGCCAGCAGCTTAGCGTCCGGCGGGGGTGGTAGCAATGAGCAGTTCTTC. Combining the CDR3 with reference TRBV7-2 and TRBJ2-1 gives the whole variable domain GAGVSQSPSNKVTEKGKDVELRCDPISGHTALYWYRQSLGQGLEFLIYFQGNSAPDKSGLPSDRFSAERTGGSVSTLTIQRTQQEDSAVYLCASSLASGGGGSNEQFFGPGTRLTVL.

In this sample, this clonotype turned up many times. The J gene is TRBJ2-7, the V gene TRBV6-5, with 7 bases fitting TRBD1. CDR1 is MNHEY and CDR2 is SVGAGI in the germline V gene. The CDR3 runs 13 residues. Trimming took 8 bases from V and 4 from J; bases not matched to a gene: 8. The CDR3: CASSGTVPYEQYF. Here the CDR3 DNA reads TGTGCCAGCTCCGGGACAGTTCCTTACGAGCAGTACTTC.

The gene calls are TRBV5-1 and TRBJ1-6, with D unresolved. Trimming shortened V by 4 bases and J by 12 bases, and 14 bases separated the two germline ends. This CDR3 is built from 13 residues. Looked up from germline, CDR1 is SGHRS and CDR2 is YFSETQ. CDR3 in DNA: TGCGCCAGCAGCACTGAGCCAGTTCTACCCCTCCACTTT. It yields the protein CASSTEPVLPLHF.

This chain uses TRBV12-3 or TRBV12-4 with TRBJ2-7; D not certain. The CDR3 contains 11 residues. The ends were cut back, 2 bases at V and 5 bases at J, with 4 bases in the middle. CDR3: CASSLLDEQYF. CDR3 nucleotide sequence: TGTGCCAGCAGTTTACTGGACGAGCAGTACTTC.

This clonotype was observed a few times. CDR3 sequence reads: CASGPRDRILYGYTF. The CDR3 DNA follows: TGTGCCAGCGGACCCCGGGACAGAATACTCTATGGCTACACCTTC. This sequence joins TRBV7-9 and TRBJ1-2, with 7 bases identical to TRBD1. CDR1 SEHNR and CDR2 FQNEAQ come from the germline V gene (reference sequence). The CDR3 runs 15 residues. V lost 8 bases and J lost 4; bases outside the gene matches: 13.

In the case of this clonotype: One end of the junction fails to match germline, which may point to a read error. The chain couples TRBV6-1 to TRBJ2-5; no reliable D call. This CDR3 comprises 12 residues. CDR1 MNHNS and CDR2 SASEGT come from the germline V gene. CDR3 coding DNA: TGTGCCGGCAGCTGGGACCAAGAGACCCAGTACTTC. Amino acids: CAGSWDQETQYF.

V gene TRBV7-6 combines with J gene TRBJ2-3, with D tentatively TRBD1 or TRBD2 (5 bases each). This CDR3 contains 14 residues. Trimming left V 7 bases short and J 2 bases short, with 13 bases between. The germline gives CDR1 SGHVS, CDR2 FNYEAQ. CDR3 protein: CASTLGVTTDTQYF. CDR3 DNA sequence: TGTGCCAGCACTCTGGGGGTGACCACAGATACGCAGTATTTT.

This clonotype showed up just a few times. The chain carries TRBV27 and TRBJ2-1; D might be TRBD1 (6 bases). V gave up 5 bases and J gave up 5 bases, with 19 bases separating them. The CDR3 consists of 16 residues. The germline V gene has CDR1 MNHEY and CDR2 SMNVEV (reference sequence). CDR3 region: CASSPLPPQGHNEQFF. For the CDR3, the DNA is TGTGCCAGCAGTCCCCTCCCCCCACAGGGCCACAATGAGCAGTTCTTC.

This clonotype was counted only a few times. The chain employs TRBV20-1 and TRBJ1-2, with no clear D. The CDR3 loop spans 13 amino acids. Trimming took 6 bases from V and 2 from J, leaving 13 bases between them. CDR1 and CDR2 from the germline V gene are DFQATT and SNEGSKA (reference sequence). CDR3 nucleotide sequence: TGCAGTGCATCAGAAGTCGAAAACTATGGCTACACCTTC. It codes for CSASEVENYGYTF.

This clonotype appeared a few times. This chain uses TRBV11-2 with TRBJ1-1, with TRBD1 identical over 9 bases. Trimming removed 4 bases from V and 3 bases from J; junction bases left unmatched: 9. The V gene's germline CDR1 is SGHAT and CDR2 FQNNGV. This CDR3 has 16 residues. CDR3 nucleotide sequence: TGTGCCAGCAGCTCCTACAGGGGGCTCGAGGACACTGAAGCTTTCTTT. Translated: CASSSYRGLEDTEAFF. The full variable domain, rest sourced from reference TRBV11-2 and TRBJ1-1, is EAGVAQSPRYKIIEKRQSVAFWCNPISGHATLYWYQQILGQGPKLLIQFQNNGVVDDSQLPKDRFSAERLKGVDSTLKIQPAKLEDSAVYLCASSSYRGLEDTEAFFGQGTRLTVV.

This clonotype was detected only a few times. The chain is built from TRBV5-1 and TRBJ2-3; TRBD1 aligns across 8 bases. There are 18 residues in the CDR3. J was trimmed by 4 bases and V by 0 bases; bases with no gene match: 13. Germline V gene lookup returns CDR1 SGHRS and CDR2 YFSETQ. CDR3 protein: CASSLAGQGAGRADTQYF. Written as DNA, the CDR3 is TGCGCCAGCAGCTTGGCCGGGCAGGGGGCTGGACGAGCAGATACGCAGTATTTT.

This clonotype turned up a few times. The chain joins TRBV6-5 to TRBJ2-3; weak D call: TRBD1 (6 bases). The CDR3 totals 14 residues. CDR1 MNHEY and CDR2 SVGAGI come from the germline V gene. V lost 2 bases and J 7 bases, leaving 13 bases between the germline ends. The chain's CDR3 is CASSYASGDHTQYF. The CDR3 DNA reads TGTGCCAGCAGTTACGCTTCAGGGGATCATACGCAGTATTTT.

The gene calls are TRBV12-5 and TRBJ1-1; a possible D gene is TRBD1 (6 bases). Per the germline V gene, CDR1 is LGHNT and CDR2 is FRNRAP. Between the trimmed V and J ends, which lost 6 bases and 0 bases, there was a span of 14 bases. The CDR3 extends over 15 amino acids. CDR3 residues: CASGLNSGVNTEAFF. The CDR3 DNA reads as TGTGCTAGTGGCCTCAATTCAGGGGTGAACACTGAAGCTTTCTTT.

This chain uses TRBV12-3 or TRBV12-4 with TRBJ2-7; D is undetermined. The V gene lost 8 bases and the J gene lost 0 bases, with 11 bases spanning the gap. CDR3 length: 13 residues. CDR3 loop: CASQGRVSYEQYF. Written as DNA, the CDR3 is TGTGCCAGCCAAGGACGGGTCTCCTACGAGCAGTACTTC.

This clonotype appeared a few times. The chain links TRBV4-2 to TRBJ2-3, with 9 bases fitting TRBD2. CDR1 LGHNA and CDR2 YNFKEQ come from the germline V gene. The CDR3 is made up of 17 amino acids. Trimming took 6 bases from V and 1 from J; bases not matched to a gene: 11. This CDR3 is CASSPREVAGGTDTQYF. CDR3 in DNA: TGTGCCAGCAGTCCACGGGAGGTAGCGGGGGGCACAGATACGCAGTATTTT.

In this sample, this clonotype turned up a few times. The chain recombines TRBV5-6 with TRBJ2-1; 7 positions match TRBD1. Germline assignment: CDR1 SGHDT and CDR2 YYEEEE. V gave up 2 bases and J gave up 5 bases; unmatched junction bases: 10. The CDR3 is 16 residues long. CDR3 in DNA: TGTGCCAGCAGCTTTCATCCGACAGGGATCAACAATGAGCAGTTCTTC. This encodes CASSFHPTGINNEQFF.

V and J are TRBV5-1 and TRBJ2-1, with D possibly TRBD2 on 7 matching bases. The CDR3 has 11 residues. Per the germline V gene, CDR1 is SGHRS and CDR2 is YFSETQ. Trimming pared 3 bases from V and 12 bases from J, leaving 10 bases between. This CDR3 is CASSWGGPQFF. The CDR3, as DNA: TGCGCCAGCAGCTGGGGGGGGCCGCAGTTCTTC.

The V call is TRBV5-1, the J call TRBJ2-1, with TRBD2 matching over 8 bases. V dropped 4 bases and J dropped 4; count of bases not matched to a gene: 10. CDR1 and CDR2 from the germline V gene are SGHRS and YFSETQ. This CDR3 spans 16 amino acids. This chain's CDR3 is CASSHAGGGPYNEQFF. The CDR3 DNA follows: TGCGCCAGCAGCCATGCCGGGGGGGGCCCTTACAATGAGCAGTTCTTC.